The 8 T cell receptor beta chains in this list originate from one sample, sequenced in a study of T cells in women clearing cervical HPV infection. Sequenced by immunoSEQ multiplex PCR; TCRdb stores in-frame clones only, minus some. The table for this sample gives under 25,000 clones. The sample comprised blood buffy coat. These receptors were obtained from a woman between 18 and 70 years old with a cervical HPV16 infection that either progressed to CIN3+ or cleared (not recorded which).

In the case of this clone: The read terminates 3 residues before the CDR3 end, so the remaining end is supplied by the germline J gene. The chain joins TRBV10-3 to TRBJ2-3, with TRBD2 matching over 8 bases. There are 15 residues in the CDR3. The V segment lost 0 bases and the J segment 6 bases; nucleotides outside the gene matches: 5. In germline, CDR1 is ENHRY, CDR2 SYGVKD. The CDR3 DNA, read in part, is TGTGCCATCAGTGAGTCGGGGACTAGAGGCGATACG. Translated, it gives CAISESGTRGDT. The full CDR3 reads CAISESGTRGDTQYF.

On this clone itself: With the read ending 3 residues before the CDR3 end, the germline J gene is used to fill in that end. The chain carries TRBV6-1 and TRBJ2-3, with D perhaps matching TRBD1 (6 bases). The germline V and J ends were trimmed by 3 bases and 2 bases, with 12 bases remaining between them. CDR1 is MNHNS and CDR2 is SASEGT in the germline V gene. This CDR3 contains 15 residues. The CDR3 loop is CASSDRGHNTDTQYF. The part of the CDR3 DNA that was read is TGTGCCAGCAGTGATAGGGGACACAACACAGATACG.

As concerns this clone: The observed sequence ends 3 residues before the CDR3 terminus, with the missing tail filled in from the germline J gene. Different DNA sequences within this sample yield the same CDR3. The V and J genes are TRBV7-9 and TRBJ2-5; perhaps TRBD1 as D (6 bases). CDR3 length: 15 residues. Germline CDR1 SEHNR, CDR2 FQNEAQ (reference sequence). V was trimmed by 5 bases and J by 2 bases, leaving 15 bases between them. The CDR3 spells CASSLQLTGQETQYF. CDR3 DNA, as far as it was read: TGTGCCAGCAGCCTTCAATTGACAGGACAAGAGACC.

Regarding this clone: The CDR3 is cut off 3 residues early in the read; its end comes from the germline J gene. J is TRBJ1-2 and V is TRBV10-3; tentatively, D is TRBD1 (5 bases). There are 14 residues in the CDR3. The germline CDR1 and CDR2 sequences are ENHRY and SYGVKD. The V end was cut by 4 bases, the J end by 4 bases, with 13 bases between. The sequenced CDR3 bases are TGTGCCATCAGTGGGGAGGGGTCGGGCTATGGC. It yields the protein CAISGEGSGYG. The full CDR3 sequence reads CAISGEGSGYGYTF.

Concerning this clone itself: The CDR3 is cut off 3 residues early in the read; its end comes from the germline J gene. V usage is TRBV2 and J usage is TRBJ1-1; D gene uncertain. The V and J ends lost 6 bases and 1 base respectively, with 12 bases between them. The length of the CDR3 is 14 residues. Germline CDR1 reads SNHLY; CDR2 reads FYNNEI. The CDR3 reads CASRSYEGNTEAFF. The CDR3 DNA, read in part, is TGTGCCAGCAGATCTTACGAGGGGAACACTGAA.

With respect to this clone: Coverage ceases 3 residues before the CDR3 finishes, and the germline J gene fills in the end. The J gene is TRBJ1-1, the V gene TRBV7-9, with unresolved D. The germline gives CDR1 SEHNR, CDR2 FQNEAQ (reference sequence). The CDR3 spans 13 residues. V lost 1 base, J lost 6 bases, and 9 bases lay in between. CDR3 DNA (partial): TGTGCCAGCAGCTTAGTACTGACTTCTGAA. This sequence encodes CASSLVLTSE. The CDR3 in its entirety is CASSLVLTSEAFF.

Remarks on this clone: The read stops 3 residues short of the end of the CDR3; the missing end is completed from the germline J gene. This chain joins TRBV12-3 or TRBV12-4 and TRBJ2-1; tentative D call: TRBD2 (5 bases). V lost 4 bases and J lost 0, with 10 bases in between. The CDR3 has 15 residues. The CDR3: CASSSISVSYNEQFF. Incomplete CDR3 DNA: TGTGCCAGCAGTTCTATTAGCGTCTCCTACAATGAG.

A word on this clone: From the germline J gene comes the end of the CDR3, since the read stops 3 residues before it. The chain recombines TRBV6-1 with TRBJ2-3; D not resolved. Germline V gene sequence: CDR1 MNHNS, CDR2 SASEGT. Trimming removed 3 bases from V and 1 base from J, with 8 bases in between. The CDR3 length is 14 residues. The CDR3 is CASSDRWGTDTQYF. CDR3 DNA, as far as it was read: TGTGCCAGCAGTGACAGGTGGGGCACAGATACG.